This entry lists 2 T cell receptor beta chains sequenced from one sample in a study of CD8+ T cells in alopecia areata. Isolated RNA was reverse transcribed into cDNA used as the sequencing template. Clones were read by immunoSEQ multiplex PCR, and TCRdb kept only the in-frame ones, dropping some. This table has over 110,000 clones, about half appearing once. Specimen: CD4+ T cells sorted from blood, collected at week 0. The source is a human donor with alopecia areata.

The CDR3 bases are TGTGCCAGCAGCTTAGCGGTTGCGTGGACAACCGATACGCAGTATTTT. Translation gives CASSLAVAWTTDTQYF. The genes are TRBV7-9 and TRBJ2-3; D possibly corresponds to TRBD1 (5 bases). The CDR3 is 16 residues long. V was shortened by 0 bases and J by 6 bases, with 16 bases between the two germline ends. In germline, CDR1 is SEHNR, CDR2 FQNEAQ (reference sequence).

The CDR3 loop is CASSSGRGREKLFF. The CDR3 coding sequence is TGTGCCAGCAGCTCCGGCAGGGGGCGAGAAAAACTGTTTTTT. The rearrangement joins TRBV7-2 to TRBJ1-4, with 8 bases lining up with TRBD1. This CDR3 has 14 residues. V shed 4 bases and J 8 bases; nucleotides not matched to a gene: 6. Per the germline V gene, CDR1 is SGHTA and CDR2 is FQGNSA.